The entry below gives a single TCR beta chain sequence along with its context. The data are from a study of T cell repertoires in cytomegalovirus infection. Via MiXCR, TCRdb re-called the reads, giving one row per CDR3 protein. The profile shows around 740,000 distinct CDR3 sequences, less than 40% of them singletons. The sample comprised PBMCs. The receptor was isolated from a human donor in good health (CMV status not recorded). Some clones in this sample may be carry-over from other donors' samples.

CDR3 sequence (DNA): TGTGCCAGCAGTTCCCCTCCACGGAACACTGAAGCTTTCTTT. The encoded protein is CASSSPPRNTEAFF. V and J are TRBV6-6 and TRBJ1-1, with D unresolved. There are 14 residues in the CDR3. V dropped 4 bases and J dropped 1 base, with 10 bases sitting between them. Per germline, CDR1 MNHNY and CDR2 SVGAGI (reference sequence).